These T cell receptor beta chains were read from a single sample in a study of blood T cells in healthy people across ages. A single record per CDR3 protein comes from TCRdb applying MiXCR to the 5' RACE reads. The sample has 700,000 or so distinct CDR3 sequences, about a fifth seen once. Sequenced material: blood. Receptor source: a man between 65 and 79 years old in good health. Each CDR3 is given with its conserved first and last residue. D genes are given only for firm matches. Size values are once, few and many counts, or a class for expanded clones, and some rows have none.

d_call j_call v_call clone_size cdr3_aa cdr3_nt
. TRBJ1-2 TRBV5-1 few CASTLGDNYGYTF TGCGCCAGCACCCTTGGGGACAACTATGGCTACACCTTC
TRBD1 TRBJ1-4 TRBV12-3/TRBV12-4 . CASSFRGRGEKLFF TGTGCCAGCAGTTTCAGGGGGCGGGGGGAAAAACTGTTTTTT
TRBD2 TRBJ2-1 TRBV11-2 once CASSFLAGHYNEQFF TGTGCCAGCAGCTTTCTAGCGGGGCACTACAATGAGCAGTTCTTC
. TRBJ1-4 TRBV16 . CASSLLQGGNEKLFF TGTGCCAGCAGCCTGCTACAGGGTGGCAATGAAAAACTGTTTTTT
. TRBJ1-2 TRBV19 few CASKVQDANYGYTF TGTGCCAGTAAGGTCCAGGACGCTAACTATGGCTACACCTTC
TRBD2 TRBJ2-1 TRBV20-1 . CSAGHPSGSAYNEQFF TGCAGTGCTGGGCACCCTAGCGGGAGTGCCTACAATGAGCAGTTCTTC
TRBD1 TRBJ2-7 TRBV27 . CASPLGQGSSYEQYF TGTGCCAGCCCATTGGGACAGGGTTCCTCCTACGAGCAGTACTTC
TRBD2 TRBJ2-5 TRBV5-1 few CASSREVASEETQYF TGCGCCAGCAGCCGGGAGGTCGCTAGCGAAGAGACCCAGTACTTC
. TRBJ2-5 TRBV20-1 few CSARVFQETQYF TGCAGTGCCCGAGTATTCCAAGAGACCCAGTACTTC
. TRBJ2-3 TRBV4-3 . CASSQGAGSTDTQYF TGCGCCAGCAGCCAAGGGGCCGGTAGCACAGATACGCAGTATTTT
. TRBJ2-1 TRBV6-1 many CASSVLNEQFF TGTGCCAGCAGTGTTTTGAATGAGCAGTTCTTC
. TRBJ2-7 TRBV20-1 few CSASETSGEQYF TGCAGTGCTAGTGAAACTTCCGGCGAGCAGTACTTC
. TRBJ1-1 TRBV12-3/TRBV12-4 . CASSKENTEAFF TGTGCCAGCAGTAAGGAGAACACTGAAGCTTTCTTT
. TRBJ1-6 TRBV6-5 few CASSYSGTSPLHF TGTGCCAGCAGTTACTCTGGGACGTCACCCCTCCACTTT
. TRBJ1-4 TRBV7-8 few CASSFGTTRGEKLFF TGTGCCAGCAGCTTTGGGACGACTAGGGGCGAAAAACTGTTTTTT
. TRBJ1-1 TRBV12-3/TRBV12-4 few CASSNRAGDNTEAFF TGTGCCAGCAGTAATAGGGCGGGGGATAACACTGAAGCTTTCTTT
TRBD1 TRBJ1-2 TRBV20-1 . CSASLEQGARGYTF TGCAGTGCTAGTCTGGAACAGGGGGCGCGGGGCTACACCTTC
. TRBJ2-2 TRBV5-1 . CASSLVVGSAGELFF TGCGCCAGCAGCTTGGTTGTTGGGAGCGCCGGGGAGCTGTTTTTT
. TRBJ1-5 TRBV6-5 . CASSYGKYSNQPQHF TGTGCCAGCAGTTACGGCAAATATAGCAATCAGCCCCAGCATTTT
. TRBJ2-1 TRBV24-1 . CATSDPRHQVINEQFF TGTGCCACCAGTGATCCCCGACATCAGGTGATCAATGAGCAGTTCTTC
TRBD2 TRBJ2-5 TRBV10-3 once CALRAGEGETQYF TGTGCCTTAAGAGCGGGGGAGGGGGAGACCCAGTACTTC
TRBD2 TRBJ2-3 TRBV29-1 few CSVEGQGPSGTSGSRALDTQYF TGCAGCGTTGAGGGACAGGGGCCCTCCGGGACTAGCGGGAGTCGGGCGCTAGATACGCAGTATTTT
. TRBJ2-7 TRBV7-6 few CASSLQLNYEQYF TGTGCCAGCAGCCTACAGTTAAACTACGAGCAGTACTTC
. TRBJ2-1 TRBV5-1 . CASSSEYGGLGNEQFF TGCGCCAGCAGCTCGGAGTACGGGGGCCTGGGGAATGAGCAGTTCTTC
. TRBJ1-2 TRBV5-1 many CASSLADGNYGYTF TGCGCCAGCAGCTTGGCCGACGGAAACTATGGCTACACCTTC
. TRBJ1-3 TRBV9 few CASSVRASSGNTIYF TGTGCCAGCAGCGTAAGGGCGAGCTCTGGAAACACCATATATTTT
. TRBJ1-6 TRBV20-1 . CSANPQGNSPLHF TGCAGTGCTAACCCCCAAGGGAATTCACCCCTCCACTTT
TRBD1 TRBJ2-7 TRBV7-6 medium-sized CASSTNPGQGSEQYF TGTGCCAGCAGCACGAACCCTGGACAGGGTAGCGAGCAGTACTTC
TRBD1 TRBJ2-7 TRBV7-9 few CASSKDRGLEQYF TGTGCCAGCAGCAAGGACAGGGGGCTCGAGCAGTACTTC
. TRBJ2-7 TRBV27 once CASSPDRRNEQYF TGTGCCAGCAGCCCGGACAGAAGGAACGAGCAGTACTTC
. TRBJ1-5 TRBV18 few CASSPGRGGIQPQHF TGTGCCAGCTCACCAGGCAGGGGCGGGATTCAGCCCCAGCATTTT
. TRBJ2-1 TRBV12-3/TRBV12-4 many CASSRRGYEQFF TGTGCCAGCAGTAGACGGGGGTATGAGCAGTTCTTC
. TRBJ2-2 TRBV5-1 . CASSLGYTGELFF TGTGCCAGCAGTTTGGGGTACACCGGGGAGCTGTTTTTT
TRBD1 TRBJ2-5 TRBV12-3/TRBV12-4 . CASSLQGGSRETQYF TGTGCCAGCAGTTTACAAGGGGGCTCTAGGGAGACCCAGTACTTC
. TRBJ2-3 TRBV7-2 many CASSLVEGTLTDTQYF TGTGCCAGCAGCTTAGTGGAGGGGACGTTGACAGATACGCAGTATTTT
. TRBJ2-5 TRBV20-1 few CSASRDAQETQYF TGCAGTGCTAGCCGGGACGCCCAAGAGACCCAGTACTTC
. TRBJ1-1 TRBV7-8 . CASSSYFGAGNAEAFF TGTGCCAGCAGCTCCTATTTCGGGGCGGGGAACGCTGAAGCTTTCTTT
. TRBJ1-1 TRBV7-9 . CASNSGGVSNTEAFF TGTGCCAGCAACTCGGGCGGGGTCTCAAACACTGAAGCTTTCTTT
. TRBJ2-1 TRBV18 many CASSPPNRVKGDNEQFF TGTGCCAGCTCACCGCCAAACAGGGTGAAGGGTGACAATGAGCAGTTCTTC
TRBD1 TRBJ2-4 TRBV28 many CASSEITGGKNIQYF TGTGCCAGCAGTGAAATAACAGGGGGCAAAAACATTCAGTACTTC
TRBD1 TRBJ1-2 TRBV13 . CASTETGVSYGYTF TGTGCCAGCACTGAAACAGGGGTCTCCTATGGCTACACCTTC
TRBD1 TRBJ1-4 TRBV7-8 . CASKNFQGASEKLFF TGTGCCAGCAAAAATTTCCAGGGGGCCAGTGAAAAACTGTTTTTT
TRBD2 TRBJ2-3 TRBV14 few CASSIRTSGRGSTDTQYF TGTGCCAGCAGCATCCGGACTAGCGGGAGGGGGAGCACAGATACGCAGTATTTT
. TRBJ2-5 TRBV19 . CASSSGTKETQYF TGTGCCAGTAGTTCCGGGACCAAAGAGACCCAGTACTTC
. TRBJ2-1 TRBV7-3 . CASSLTDDNEQFF TGTGCCAGCAGCTTAACGGATGACAATGAGCAGTTCTTC
. TRBJ1-1 TRBV18 few CASPPPGRAGAFF TGTGCCAGCCCACCACCCGGACGGGCCGGAGCTTTCTTT
TRBD1 TRBJ2-7 TRBV5-5 few CASSLGQGGYYEQYF TGTGCCAGCAGCTTGGGACAGGGGGGTTACTACGAGCAGTACTTC
. TRBJ1-5 TRBV6-5 . CASSYREGQPQHF TGTGCCAGCAGTTACAGGGAAGGGCAGCCCCAGCATTTT
. TRBJ2-7 TRBV5-1 few CASRMSATSYEQYF TGCGCCAGCAGGATGTCAGCGACCTCCTACGAGCAGTACTTC
TRBD2 TRBJ2-1 TRBV15 . CATSRVPDRGVEQFF TGTGCCACCAGCAGAGTACCGGATCGGGGGGTTGAGCAGTTCTTC
. TRBJ1-1 TRBV29-1 . CSVGNRAMNTEAFF TGCAGCGTTGGCAACAGGGCCATGAACACTGAAGCTTTCTTT
. TRBJ2-3 TRBV7-2 . CASSLPHTPDTQYF TGTGCCAGCAGCTTACCGCATACCCCAGATACGCAGTATTTT
TRBD1 TRBJ2-1 TRBV10-3 . CAISETGVRNEQFF TGTGCCATCAGTGAGACAGGGGTGAGGAATGAGCAGTTCTTC
TRBD1 TRBJ1-5 TRBV20-1 . CSALGQGRQPQHF TGCAGTGCCCTAGGACAGGGGCGTCAGCCCCAGCATTTT
. TRBJ1-1 TRBV5-1 few CASSLVVSVVTEAFF TGCGCCAGCAGCTTGGTCGTCAGCGTGGTCACTGAAGCTTTCTTT
. TRBJ2-4 TRBV7-9 . CASSLAAGDTKNIQYF TGTGCCAGCAGCTTAGCGGCAGGAGATACCAAAAACATTCAGTACTTC
. TRBJ2-6 TRBV7-9 few CASSLAGGREHVLTF TGTGCCAGCAGCTTAGCAGGTGGTCGAGAGCACGTCCTGACTTTC
. TRBJ2-1 TRBV28 few CASSFLGQSYNEQFF TGTGCCAGCAGTTTCTTAGGACAGTCTTACAATGAGCAGTTCTTC